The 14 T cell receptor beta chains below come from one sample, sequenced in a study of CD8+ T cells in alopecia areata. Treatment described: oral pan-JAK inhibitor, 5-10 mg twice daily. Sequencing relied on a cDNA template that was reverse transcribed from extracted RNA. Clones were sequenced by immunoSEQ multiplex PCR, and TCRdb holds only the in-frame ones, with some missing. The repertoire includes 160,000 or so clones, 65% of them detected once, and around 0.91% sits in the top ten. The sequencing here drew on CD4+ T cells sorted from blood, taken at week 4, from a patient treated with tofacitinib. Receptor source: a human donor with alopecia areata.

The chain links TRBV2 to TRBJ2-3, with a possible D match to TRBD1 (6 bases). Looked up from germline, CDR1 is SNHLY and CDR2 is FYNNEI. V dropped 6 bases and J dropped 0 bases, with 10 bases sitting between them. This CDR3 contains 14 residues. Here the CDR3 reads CASSRDISTDTQYF. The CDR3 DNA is TGTGCCAGCAGCCGGGACATTAGCACAGATACGCAGTATTTT.

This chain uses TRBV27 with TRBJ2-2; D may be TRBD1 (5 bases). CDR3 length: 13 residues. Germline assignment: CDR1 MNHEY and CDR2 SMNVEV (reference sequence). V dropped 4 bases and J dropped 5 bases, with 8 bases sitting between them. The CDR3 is CASSSYRTGELFF. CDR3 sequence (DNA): TGTGCCAGCAGTTCTTACAGGACCGGGGAGCTGTTTTTT.

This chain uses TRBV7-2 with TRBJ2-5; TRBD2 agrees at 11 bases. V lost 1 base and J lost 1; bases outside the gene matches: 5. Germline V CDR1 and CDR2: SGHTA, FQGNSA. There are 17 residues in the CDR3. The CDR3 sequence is CASSLGVLAGGQETQYF. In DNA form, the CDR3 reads TGTGCCAGCAGCTTAGGCGTCCTAGCGGGGGGCCAAGAGACCCAGTACTTC. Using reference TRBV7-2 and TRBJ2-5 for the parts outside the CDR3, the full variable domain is GAGVSQSPSNKVTEKGKDVELRCDPISGHTALYWYRQSLGQGLEFLIYFQGNSAPDKSGLPSDRFSAERTGGSVSTLTIQRTQQEDSAVYLCASSLGVLAGGQETQYFGPGTRLLVL.

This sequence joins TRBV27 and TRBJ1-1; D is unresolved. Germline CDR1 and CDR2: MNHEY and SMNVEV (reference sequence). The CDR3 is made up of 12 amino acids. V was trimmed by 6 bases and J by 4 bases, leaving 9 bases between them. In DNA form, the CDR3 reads TGTGCCAGCAGCGGAAGGGCCACTGAAGCTTTCTTT. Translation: CASSGRATEAFF.

The CDR3 region has the DNA TGTGCCAGCACTCCAAGGGGACTAGCTACCGATACGCAGTATTTT. Protein sequence: CASTPRGLATDTQYF. The chain links TRBV6-4 to TRBJ2-3, with 9 bases matching TRBD2. V shed 7 bases and J 6 bases; nucleotides not matched to a gene: 11. This CDR3 region has 15 residues. Germline V gene sequence: CDR1 MRHNA, CDR2 SNTAGT.

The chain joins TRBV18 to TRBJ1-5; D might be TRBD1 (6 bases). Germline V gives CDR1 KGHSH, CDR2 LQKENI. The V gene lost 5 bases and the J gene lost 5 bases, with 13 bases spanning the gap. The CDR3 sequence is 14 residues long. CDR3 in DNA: TGTGCCAGCTCAGAAGGGGGTTCTCATCAGCCCCAGCATTTT. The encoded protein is CASSEGGSHQPQHF.

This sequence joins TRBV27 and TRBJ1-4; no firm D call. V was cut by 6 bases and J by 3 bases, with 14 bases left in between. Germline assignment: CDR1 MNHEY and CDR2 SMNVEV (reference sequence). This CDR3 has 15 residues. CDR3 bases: TGTGCCAGCAGGGCGGGAGCGTCGGCTAATGAAAAACTGTTTTTT. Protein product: CASRAGASANEKLFF.

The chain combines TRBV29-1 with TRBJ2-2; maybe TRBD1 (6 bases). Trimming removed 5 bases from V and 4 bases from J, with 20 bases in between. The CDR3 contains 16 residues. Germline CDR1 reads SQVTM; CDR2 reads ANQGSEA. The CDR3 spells CSVLHYRVGATGELFF. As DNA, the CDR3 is TGCAGCGTTCTCCATTACAGGGTTGGTGCCACCGGGGAGCTGTTTTTT.

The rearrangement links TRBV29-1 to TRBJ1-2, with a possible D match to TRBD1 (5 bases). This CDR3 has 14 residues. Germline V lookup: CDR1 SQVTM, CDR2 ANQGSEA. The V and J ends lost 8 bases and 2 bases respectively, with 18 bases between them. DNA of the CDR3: TGCAGCATTACCCCTACTGGGGCGAACTATGGCTACACCTTC. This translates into CSITPTGANYGYTF.

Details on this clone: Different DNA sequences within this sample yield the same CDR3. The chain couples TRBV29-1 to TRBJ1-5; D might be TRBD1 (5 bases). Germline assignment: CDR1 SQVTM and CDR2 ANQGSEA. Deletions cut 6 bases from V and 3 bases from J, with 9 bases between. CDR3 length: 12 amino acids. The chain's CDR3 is CSVSGANQPQHF. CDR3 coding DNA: TGCAGCGTCAGCGGGGCCAATCAGCCCCAGCATTTT.

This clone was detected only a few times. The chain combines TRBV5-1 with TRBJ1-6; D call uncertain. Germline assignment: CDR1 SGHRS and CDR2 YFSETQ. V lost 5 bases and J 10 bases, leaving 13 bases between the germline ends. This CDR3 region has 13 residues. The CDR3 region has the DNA TGCGCCAGCAGAGAGGGAATAGAATCACCCCTCCACTTT. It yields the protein CASREGIESPLHF.

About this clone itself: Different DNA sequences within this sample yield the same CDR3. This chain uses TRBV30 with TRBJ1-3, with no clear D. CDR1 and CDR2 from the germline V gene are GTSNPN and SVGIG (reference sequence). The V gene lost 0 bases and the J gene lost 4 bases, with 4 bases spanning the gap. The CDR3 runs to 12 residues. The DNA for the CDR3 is TGTGCCTGGAGTGTACGGGGAAACACCATATATTTT. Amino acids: CAWSVRGNTIYF.

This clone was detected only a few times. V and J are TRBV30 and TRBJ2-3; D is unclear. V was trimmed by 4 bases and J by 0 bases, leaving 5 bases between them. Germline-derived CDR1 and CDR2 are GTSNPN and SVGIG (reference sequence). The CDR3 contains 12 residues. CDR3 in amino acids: CAWKISTDTQYF. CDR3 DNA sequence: TGTGCCTGGAAGATTAGCACAGATACGCAGTATTTT.

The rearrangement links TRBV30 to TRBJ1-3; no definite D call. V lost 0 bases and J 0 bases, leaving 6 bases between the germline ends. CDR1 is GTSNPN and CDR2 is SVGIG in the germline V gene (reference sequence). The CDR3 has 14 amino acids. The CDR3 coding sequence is TGTGCCTGGAGTGTAAGCACCTCTGGAAACACCATATATTTT. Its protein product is CAWSVSTSGNTIYF.